This TCR beta chain comes out of a study of identical twins. With template switching, a universal primer site was added, and the cDNA carried unique molecular identifiers. Each CDR3 protein is one row after TCRdb ran MiXCR on the 5' RACE reads. The sample has approximately 500,000 distinct CDR3 sequences, about 24% seen once. These data were also filed under a second study, of T cells expressing NK-cell markers.

The sample consisted of CD4+ T cells sorted from blood. This TCR derives from a woman aged 18-29 years in good health.

The CDR3 DNA is TGCGCCAGCAGCTTGGAGTCGGCAGGTGGAGAAAAACTGTTTTTT. Its protein product is CASSLESAGGEKLFF. This chain connects TRBV5-1 to TRBJ1-4; D gene unclear. This CDR3 is built from 15 residues. Trimming stripped 0 bases from V and 8 bases from J, with 14 bases between. CDR1 is SGHRS and CDR2 is YFSETQ in the germline V gene.